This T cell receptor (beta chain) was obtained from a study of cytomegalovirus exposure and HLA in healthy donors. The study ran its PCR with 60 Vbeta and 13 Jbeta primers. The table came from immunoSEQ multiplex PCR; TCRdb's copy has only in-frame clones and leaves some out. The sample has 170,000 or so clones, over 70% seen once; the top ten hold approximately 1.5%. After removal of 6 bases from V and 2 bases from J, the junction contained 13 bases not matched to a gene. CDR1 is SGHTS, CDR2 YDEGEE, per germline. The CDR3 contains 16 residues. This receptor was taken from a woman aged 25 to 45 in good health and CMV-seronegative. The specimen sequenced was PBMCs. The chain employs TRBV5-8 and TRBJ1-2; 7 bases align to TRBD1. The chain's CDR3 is CASNRGRTGKNYGYTF. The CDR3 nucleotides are TGTGCCAGCAACAGAGGTAGGACAGGAAAGAACTATGGCTACACCTTC.